Listed below are T cell receptor beta chains from one sample, sequenced in a study of OX40 agonist ivuxolimab in advanced cancers. Generated by immunoSEQ multiplex PCR, the TCRdb table keeps only in-frame clones and is missing some. The table includes 45,000 to 60,000 clones, around nine tenths detected once. The source material was CD4+ or CD8+ T cells sorted from blood, sampled in a trial of the OX40 agonist ivuxolimab. These receptors came from an adult with an advanced solid tumor such as melanoma, head and neck, liver or kidney cancer. CDR3s include the opening cysteine and the closing phenylalanine or tryptophan. Each record gives: V gene, J gene, clone size, D gene, CDR3 DNA, CDR3 protein. The D gene is left open where the match is weak. The size of a clone is reported for some rows only, either as once, few or many, or as a class for expanded clones.

v_gene: TRBV5-1
j_gene: TRBJ2-1
abundance: .
d_gene: TRBD2
CDR3nt: TGCGCCAGCAGCATAATAGCGGGGAGCTCCTACAATGAGCAGTTCTTC
CDR3aa: CASSIIAGSSYNEQFF

v_gene: TRBV19
j_gene: TRBJ1-5
abundance: .
d_gene: .
CDR3nt: TGTGCCAGTATGCCAAGTAGGAACAATCAGCCCCAGCATTTT
CDR3aa: CASMPSRNNQPQHF

v_gene: TRBV5-1
j_gene: TRBJ1-2
abundance: once
d_gene: .
CDR3nt: TGCGCCAGCAGCTTGGTGGGACACGAATTAGGCTACACCTTC
CDR3aa: CASSLVGHELGYTF

v_gene: TRBV5-4
j_gene: TRBJ2-2
abundance: once
d_gene: TRBD1
CDR3nt: TGTGCCAGCAGTTTGACAGGGCACACCGGGGAGCTGTTTTTT
CDR3aa: CASSLTGHTGELFF

v_gene: TRBV6-5
j_gene: TRBJ1-2
abundance: .
d_gene: .
CDR3nt: TGTGCCAGCAGTCCGGGGGACGGAGCTAACTATGGCTACACCTTC
CDR3aa: CASSPGDGANYGYTF

v_gene: TRBV29-1
j_gene: TRBJ1-3
abundance: .
d_gene: TRBD1
CDR3nt: TGCAGCGTTGAGTCCCCCGGGACAGGGGGTGTCTACACCATATATTTT
CDR3aa: CSVESPGTGGVYTIYF

v_gene: TRBV10-3
j_gene: TRBJ2-3
abundance: .
d_gene: .
CDR3nt: TGTGCCATCGGACGAGAGGGTAGCTTAACAGATACGCAGTATTTT
CDR3aa: CAIGREGSLTDTQYF

v_gene: TRBV28
j_gene: TRBJ1-1
abundance: .
d_gene: .
CDR3nt: TGTGCCAGCAGTATCCTTACCCCAACGATGAACACTGAAGCTTTCTTT
CDR3aa: CASSILTPTMNTEAFF

v_gene: TRBV6-5
j_gene: TRBJ2-2
abundance: .
d_gene: TRBD1
CDR3nt: TGTGCCAGCAGTTACTCCAGGGGGTCCGGGGAGCTGTTTTTT
CDR3aa: CASSYSRGSGELFF

v_gene: TRBV5-4
j_gene: TRBJ1-1
abundance: .
d_gene: .
CDR3nt: TGTGCCAGCTTTATGGGAGCAGGAGGGAACACTGAAGCTTTCTTT
CDR3aa: CASFMGAGGNTEAFF

v_gene: TRBV9
j_gene: TRBJ2-2
abundance: .
d_gene: .
CDR3nt: TGTGCCAGCAGCGTAGGCGATACAGGCCCCGGGGAGCTGTTTTTT
CDR3aa: CASSVGDTGPGELFF

v_gene: TRBV5-1
j_gene: TRBJ2-1
abundance: .
d_gene: .
CDR3nt: TGCGCCAGCAGCTTGGACCCTGGCACGGGAAATGAGCAGTTCTTC
CDR3aa: CASSLDPGTGNEQFF

v_gene: TRBV11-2
j_gene: TRBJ1-5
abundance: .
d_gene: TRBD1
CDR3nt: TGTGCCAGCAGCTTTACAGGGGCGAATCAGCCCCAGCATTTT
CDR3aa: CASSFTGANQPQHF

v_gene: TRBV18
j_gene: TRBJ2-7
abundance: .
d_gene: .
CDR3nt: TGTGCCAGCTCACCCGCAGGGGTGAACTACGAGCAGTACTTC
CDR3aa: CASSPAGVNYEQYF

v_gene: TRBV7-3
j_gene: TRBJ2-1
abundance: .
d_gene: .
CDR3nt: TGTGCCAGCAGCCTCCCAGGAAGCTCCTACAATGAGCAGTTCTTC
CDR3aa: CASSLPGSSYNEQFF

v_gene: TRBV19
j_gene: TRBJ1-1
abundance: .
d_gene: TRBD1
CDR3nt: TGTGCCAGTAGAGAGCAGGGGGCGCGGGGCACTGAAGCTTTCTTT
CDR3aa: CASREQGARGTEAFF

v_gene: TRBV30
j_gene: TRBJ2-3
abundance: .
d_gene: .
CDR3nt: TGTGCCTGGAGTGTGGGCGGAGGCACAGATACGCAGTATTTT
CDR3aa: CAWSVGGGTDTQYF

v_gene: TRBV19
j_gene: TRBJ2-7
abundance: few
d_gene: .
CDR3nt: TGTGCCAGTAGTACAAATAGAGGCTACGAGCAGTACTTC
CDR3aa: CASSTNRGYEQYF

v_gene: TRBV5-1
j_gene: TRBJ2-3
abundance: .
d_gene: .
CDR3nt: TGCGCCAGCAGCCCGGGGGCAGGGACGACAGATACGCAGTATTTT
CDR3aa: CASSPGAGTTDTQYF

v_gene: TRBV5-4
j_gene: TRBJ2-1
abundance: .
d_gene: .
CDR3nt: TGTGCCAGCAGCCCGTCGGGCAATGAGCAGTTCTTC
CDR3aa: CASSPSGNEQFF

v_gene: TRBV6-6
j_gene: TRBJ2-7
abundance: .
d_gene: .
CDR3nt: TGTGCCAGCAGTTACGTTACCGGCTACGAGCAGTACTTC
CDR3aa: CASSYVTGYEQYF

v_gene: TRBV11-2
j_gene: TRBJ2-2
abundance: .
d_gene: .
CDR3nt: TGTGCCAGCAGCTTAGATTTTGGCGGATACACCGGGGAGCTGTTTTTT
CDR3aa: CASSLDFGGYTGELFF

v_gene: TRBV5-6
j_gene: TRBJ2-5
abundance: .
d_gene: .
CDR3nt: TGTGCCAGCAGCTTAACTGAGACCCAGTACTTC
CDR3aa: CASSLTETQYF

v_gene: TRBV5-1
j_gene: TRBJ2-5
abundance: .
d_gene: TRBD1
CDR3nt: TGCGCCAGCAGCTTCGTAGACAGGGAGCCCGAGACCCAGTACTTC
CDR3aa: CASSFVDREPETQYF

v_gene: TRBV5-1
j_gene: TRBJ1-3
abundance: .
d_gene: TRBD1
CDR3nt: TGCGCCAGCACCCCCCGGGGACAGGGGGCCTCCTCTGGAAACACCATATATTTT
CDR3aa: CASTPRGQGASSGNTIYF

v_gene: TRBV19
j_gene: TRBJ1-1
abundance: .
d_gene: .
CDR3nt: TGTGCCAGTAGGACAGGCTTCTTGAACACTGAAGCTTTCTTT
CDR3aa: CASRTGFLNTEAFF

v_gene: TRBV4-1
j_gene: TRBJ2-7
abundance: .
d_gene: .
CDR3nt: TGCGCCAGCAGCCACCAACAGGGGCGGGAGGCCAGCGAGCAGTACTTC
CDR3aa: CASSHQQGREASEQYF

v_gene: TRBV4-2
j_gene: TRBJ2-1
abundance: .
d_gene: TRBD2
CDR3nt: TGTGCCAGCAGCCGCGGGGGACCTAGCGGGTACAATGAGCAGTTCTTC
CDR3aa: CASSRGGPSGYNEQFF

v_gene: TRBV4-1
j_gene: TRBJ2-3
abundance: .
d_gene: .
CDR3nt: TGCGCCAGCAGCCAAGGTTTTGGAGATACGCAGTATTTT
CDR3aa: CASSQGFGDTQYF

v_gene: TRBV7-7
j_gene: TRBJ1-1
abundance: .
d_gene: .
CDR3nt: TGTGCTAGCAGTCCTCAGGTGAACACTGAAGCTTTCTTT
CDR3aa: CASSPQVNTEAFF

v_gene: TRBV5-1
j_gene: TRBJ1-1
abundance: .
d_gene: TRBD1
CDR3nt: TGCGCCAGCAGCCCGACAGGGAGCACTGAAGCTTTCTTT
CDR3aa: CASSPTGSTEAFF

v_gene: TRBV7-3
j_gene: TRBJ2-7
abundance: .
d_gene: .
CDR3nt: TGTGCCAGCAGCTTAAGTCCAGGGGGAGGCTACGAGCAGTACTTC
CDR3aa: CASSLSPGGGYEQYF

v_gene: TRBV6-6
j_gene: TRBJ2-5
abundance: .
d_gene: .
CDR3nt: TGTGCCAGCCTCAGGGGCCTCCAAGAGACCCAGTACTTC
CDR3aa: CASLRGLQETQYF

v_gene: TRBV14
j_gene: TRBJ1-1
abundance: .
d_gene: .
CDR3nt: TGTGCCAGCAGCTTTCAACAGGGATCTATGAACACTGAAGCTTTCTTT
CDR3aa: CASSFQQGSMNTEAFF

v_gene: TRBV6-5
j_gene: TRBJ1-6
abundance: .
d_gene: TRBD1
CDR3nt: TGTGCCAGCAGTGACAGGGGAGATTCACCCCTCCACTTT
CDR3aa: CASSDRGDSPLHF

v_gene: TRBV9
j_gene: TRBJ2-7
abundance: .
d_gene: .
CDR3nt: TGTGCCAGCAGCGTAGGGGCCGAATACGAGCAGTACTTC
CDR3aa: CASSVGAEYEQYF

v_gene: TRBV27
j_gene: TRBJ1-2
abundance: once
d_gene: .
CDR3nt: TGTGCCAGCAGTTTACGGGCTCACTATGGCTACACCTTC
CDR3aa: CASSLRAHYGYTF

v_gene: TRBV12-2
j_gene: TRBJ2-1
abundance: once
d_gene: .
CDR3nt: TGTGCAAGTCGCTTAGTCAACTCTAGCGGGAGGGGAAGCTCCTACAATGAGCAGTTCTTC
CDR3aa: CASRLVNSSGRGSSYNEQFF

v_gene: TRBV30
j_gene: TRBJ2-1
abundance: .
d_gene: .
CDR3nt: TGTGCCTGGAGTGTATATAGAAACAATGAGCAGTTCTTC
CDR3aa: CAWSVYRNNEQFF

v_gene: TRBV5-1
j_gene: TRBJ1-3
abundance: .
d_gene: .
CDR3nt: TGCGCCAGCAGCTTTGGTTCGCTCACGGCTGGAAACACCATATATTTT
CDR3aa: CASSFGSLTAGNTIYF

v_gene: TRBV5-5
j_gene: TRBJ2-2
abundance: .
d_gene: TRBD1
CDR3nt: TGTGCCAGCAGCTTGCTCCCAGGGGGCGAAACCGGGGAGCTGTTTTTT
CDR3aa: CASSLLPGGETGELFF

v_gene: TRBV2
j_gene: TRBJ1-1
abundance: .
d_gene: .
CDR3nt: TGTGCCCGGGGGGGAGTGAACACTGAAGCTTTCTTT
CDR3aa: CARGGVNTEAFF

v_gene: TRBV25-1
j_gene: TRBJ1-5
abundance: .
d_gene: .
CDR3nt: TGTGCCAGCAGTGCCGGAAATAGCAATCAGCCCCAGCATTTT
CDR3aa: CASSAGNSNQPQHF

v_gene: TRBV11-2
j_gene: TRBJ1-5
abundance: .
d_gene: TRBD1
CDR3nt: TGTGCCAGCAGCTTTACAGGGGGCGGTCAGCCCCAGCATTTT
CDR3aa: CASSFTGGGQPQHF

v_gene: TRBV5-8
j_gene: TRBJ1-6
abundance: .
d_gene: TRBD1
CDR3nt: TGTGCCAGCAGCCGACAGGGTTATAATTCACCCCTCCACTTT
CDR3aa: CASSRQGYNSPLHF

v_gene: TRBV18
j_gene: TRBJ2-3
abundance: .
d_gene: TRBD1
CDR3nt: TGTGCCAGCTCTCTCGACAGGGTCAGCACAGATACGCAGTATTTT
CDR3aa: CASSLDRVSTDTQYF

v_gene: TRBV27
j_gene: TRBJ2-1
abundance: .
d_gene: .
CDR3nt: TGTGCCAGCAGTAGCCCGGGTGCAGGGTTTGGCGTTGAGCAGTTCTTC
CDR3aa: CASSSPGAGFGVEQFF

v_gene: TRBV5-1
j_gene: TRBJ1-1
abundance: .
d_gene: .
CDR3nt: TGCGCCAGCAGCTCCCGCCCCGGGAACACTGAAGCTTTCTTT
CDR3aa: CASSSRPGNTEAFF

v_gene: TRBV5-8
j_gene: TRBJ2-7
abundance: .
d_gene: .
CDR3nt: TGTGCCAGCAGCACGCTAACAGGGCGAACCACCTACGAGCAGTACTTC
CDR3aa: CASSTLTGRTTYEQYF

v_gene: TRBV5-1
j_gene: TRBJ2-3
abundance: once
d_gene: .
CDR3nt: TGCGCCAGCGGGGGCGATAATACGCAGTATTTT
CDR3aa: CASGGDNTQYF

v_gene: TRBV5-5
j_gene: TRBJ1-1
abundance: .
d_gene: .
CDR3nt: TGTGCCAGCAGCTTGAGCCCCAGGGTTTTTAACACTGAAGCTTTCTTT
CDR3aa: CASSLSPRVFNTEAFF